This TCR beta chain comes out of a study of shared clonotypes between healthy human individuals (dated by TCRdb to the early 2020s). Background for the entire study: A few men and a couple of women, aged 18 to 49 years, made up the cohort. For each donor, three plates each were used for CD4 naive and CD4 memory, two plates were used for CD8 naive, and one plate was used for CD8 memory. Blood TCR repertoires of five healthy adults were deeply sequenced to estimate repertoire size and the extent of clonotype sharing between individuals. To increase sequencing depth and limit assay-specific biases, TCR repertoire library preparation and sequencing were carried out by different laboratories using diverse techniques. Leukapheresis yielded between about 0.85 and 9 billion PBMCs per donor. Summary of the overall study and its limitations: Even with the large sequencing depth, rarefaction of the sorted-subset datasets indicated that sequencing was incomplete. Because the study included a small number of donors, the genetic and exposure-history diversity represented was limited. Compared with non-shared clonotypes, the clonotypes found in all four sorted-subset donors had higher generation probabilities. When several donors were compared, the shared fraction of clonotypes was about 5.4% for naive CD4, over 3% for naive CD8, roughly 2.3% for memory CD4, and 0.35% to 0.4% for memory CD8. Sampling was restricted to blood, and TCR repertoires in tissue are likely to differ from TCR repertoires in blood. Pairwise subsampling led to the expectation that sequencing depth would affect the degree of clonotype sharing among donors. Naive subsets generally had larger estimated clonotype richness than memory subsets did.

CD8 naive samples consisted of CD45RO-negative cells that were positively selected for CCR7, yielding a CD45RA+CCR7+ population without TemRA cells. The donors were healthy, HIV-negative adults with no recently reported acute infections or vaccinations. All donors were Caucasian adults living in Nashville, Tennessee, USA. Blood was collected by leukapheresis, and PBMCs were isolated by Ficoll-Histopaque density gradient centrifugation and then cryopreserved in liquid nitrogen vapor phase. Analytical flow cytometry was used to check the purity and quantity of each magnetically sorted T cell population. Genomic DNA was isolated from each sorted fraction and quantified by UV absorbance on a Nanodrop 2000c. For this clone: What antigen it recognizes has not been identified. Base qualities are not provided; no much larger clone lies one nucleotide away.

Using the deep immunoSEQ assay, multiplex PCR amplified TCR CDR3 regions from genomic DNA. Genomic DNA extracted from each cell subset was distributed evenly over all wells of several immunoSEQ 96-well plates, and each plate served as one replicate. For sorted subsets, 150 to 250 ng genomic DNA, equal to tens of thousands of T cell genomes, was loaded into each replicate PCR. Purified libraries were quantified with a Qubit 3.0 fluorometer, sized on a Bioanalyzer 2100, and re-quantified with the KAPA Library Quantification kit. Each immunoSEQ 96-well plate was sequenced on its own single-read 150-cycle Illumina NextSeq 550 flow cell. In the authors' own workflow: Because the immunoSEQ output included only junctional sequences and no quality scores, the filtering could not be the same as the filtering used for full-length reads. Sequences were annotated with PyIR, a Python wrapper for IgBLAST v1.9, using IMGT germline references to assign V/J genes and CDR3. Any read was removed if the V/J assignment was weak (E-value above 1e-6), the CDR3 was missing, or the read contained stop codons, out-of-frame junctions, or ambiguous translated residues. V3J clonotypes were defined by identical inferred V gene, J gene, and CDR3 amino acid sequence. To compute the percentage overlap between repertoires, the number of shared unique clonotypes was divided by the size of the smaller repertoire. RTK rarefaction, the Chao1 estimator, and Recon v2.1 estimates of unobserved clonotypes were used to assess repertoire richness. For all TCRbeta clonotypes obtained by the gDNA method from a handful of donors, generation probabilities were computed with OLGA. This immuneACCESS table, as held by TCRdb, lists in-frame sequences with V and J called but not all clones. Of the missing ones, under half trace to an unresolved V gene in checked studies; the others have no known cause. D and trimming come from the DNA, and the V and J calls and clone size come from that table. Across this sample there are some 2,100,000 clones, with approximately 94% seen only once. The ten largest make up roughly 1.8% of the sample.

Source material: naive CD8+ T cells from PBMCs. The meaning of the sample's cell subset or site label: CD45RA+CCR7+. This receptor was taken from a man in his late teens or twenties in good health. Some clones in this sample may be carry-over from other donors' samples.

This receptor has the CDR3 CASSQRAGHYGYTF. The DNA reads as follows: TGTGCCAGCAGCCAACGGGCAGGGCACTATGGCTACACCTTC. This chain joins TRBV6-5 to TRBJ1-2; possibly the D gene is TRBD1, per 5 matching bases. V is clipped by 6 bases and J by 3 bases, and the sequence between their germline boundaries is 14 bases long. CDR1 and CDR2 were assigned from the germline V gene as MNHEY and SVGAGI. Its CDR3 holds 14 amino acids, cysteine through phenylalanine. CDR3 DNA is the only sequence kept; it has 42 bases, read in frame from the first base.